The present entry profiles one T cell receptor beta chain with its context. Its antigen is unidentified. This CDR3 region has 16 residues. The germline V gene has CDR1 KGHDR and CDR2 SFDVKD. The record originates from a study of blood T cells in healthy people across ages. General study points: Whereas aged donors had fewer naive CD4+ cells, long-lived donors had more of them and higher diversity. The percentage of naive T cells correlated strongly with TCR beta diversity. It was not possible, with unsorted PBMCs, to conclusively compare naive and antigen-experienced cells.

Primers used in a second PCR of about 7 to 12 cycles were a sample-barcoded 5' primer and a J-beta primer mix. Each cDNA molecule was tagged by a template-switch adaptor with 12 random nucleotides. TCRdb reprocessed the 5' RACE reads via MiXCR and lists one record per CDR3 protein. The table includes about 1.8 million distinct CDR3 sequences, around 48% detected once. The TCR originated in a middle-aged woman in good health. J is TRBJ2-7 and V is TRBV24-1; D possibly corresponds to TRBD2 (5 bases). Gene TRBJ2-5 matches the end of the DNA better, so the J call may be wrong. The sample taken for sequencing was blood. CDR3 nucleotides: TGTGCCACCAGTGACCTAAGGCGCGGGTATCAAGAGACCCAGTACTTC. It yields the protein CATSDLRRGYQETQYF.